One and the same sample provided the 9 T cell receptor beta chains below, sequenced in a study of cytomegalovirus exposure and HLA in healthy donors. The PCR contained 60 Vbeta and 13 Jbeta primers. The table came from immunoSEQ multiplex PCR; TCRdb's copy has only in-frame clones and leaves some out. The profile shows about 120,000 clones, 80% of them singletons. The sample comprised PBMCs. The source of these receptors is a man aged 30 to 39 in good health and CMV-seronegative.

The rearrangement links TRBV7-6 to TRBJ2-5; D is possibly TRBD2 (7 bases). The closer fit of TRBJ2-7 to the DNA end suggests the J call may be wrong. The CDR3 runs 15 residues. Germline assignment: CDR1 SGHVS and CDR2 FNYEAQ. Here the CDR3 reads CASSPMSGGTGEQYF. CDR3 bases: TGTGCCAGCAGCCCGATGTCGGGGGGCACCGGCGAGCAGTACTTC.

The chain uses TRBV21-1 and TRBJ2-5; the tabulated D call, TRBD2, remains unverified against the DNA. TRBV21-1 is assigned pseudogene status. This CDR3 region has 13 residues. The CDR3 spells CASSKGPLREQYF. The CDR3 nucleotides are TGTGCCAGCAGCAAAGGCCCCCTGCGTGAGCAGTACTTC.

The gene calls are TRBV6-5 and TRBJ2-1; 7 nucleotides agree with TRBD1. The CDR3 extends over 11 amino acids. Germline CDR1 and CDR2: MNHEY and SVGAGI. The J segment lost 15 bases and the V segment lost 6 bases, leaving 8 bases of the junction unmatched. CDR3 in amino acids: CASSFGQALFF. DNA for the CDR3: TGTGCCAGCAGCTTCGGACAGGCCCTGTTCTTC.

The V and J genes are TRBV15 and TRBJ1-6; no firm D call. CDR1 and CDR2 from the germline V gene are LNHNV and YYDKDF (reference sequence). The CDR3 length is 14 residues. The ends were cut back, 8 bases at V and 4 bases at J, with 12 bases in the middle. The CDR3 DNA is TGTGCCACCGCACGAGGTTTATATAATTCACCCCTCCACTTT. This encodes CATARGLYNSPLHF.

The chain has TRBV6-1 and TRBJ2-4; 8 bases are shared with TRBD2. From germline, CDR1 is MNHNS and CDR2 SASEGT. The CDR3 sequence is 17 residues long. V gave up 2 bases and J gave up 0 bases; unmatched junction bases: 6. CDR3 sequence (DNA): TGTGCCAGCAGTGAACTCCGGGGGGGCCGAGCCAAAAACATTCAGTACTTC. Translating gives CASSELRGGRAKNIQYF.

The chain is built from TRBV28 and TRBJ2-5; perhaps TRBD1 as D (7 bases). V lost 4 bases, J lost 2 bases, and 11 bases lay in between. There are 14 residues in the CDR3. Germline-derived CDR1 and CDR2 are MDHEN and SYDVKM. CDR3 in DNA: TGTGCCAGCAGTTCACAGGGGACTCAAGAGACCCAGTACTTC. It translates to CASSSQGTQETQYF.

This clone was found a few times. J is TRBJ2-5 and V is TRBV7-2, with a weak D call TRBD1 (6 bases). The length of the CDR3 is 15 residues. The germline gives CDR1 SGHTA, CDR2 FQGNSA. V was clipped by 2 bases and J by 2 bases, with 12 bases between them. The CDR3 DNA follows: TGTGCCAGCAGCTTAAATATACAGGGACAAGAGACCCAGTACTTC. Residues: CASSLNIQGQETQYF.

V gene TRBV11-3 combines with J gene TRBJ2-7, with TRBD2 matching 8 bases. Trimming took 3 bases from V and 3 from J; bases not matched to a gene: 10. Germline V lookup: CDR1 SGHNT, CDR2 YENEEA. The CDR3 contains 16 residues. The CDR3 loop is CASSLAGGVGVYEQYF. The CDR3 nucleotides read TGTGCCAGCAGCTTGGCGGGAGGAGTAGGAGTCTACGAGCAGTACTTC.

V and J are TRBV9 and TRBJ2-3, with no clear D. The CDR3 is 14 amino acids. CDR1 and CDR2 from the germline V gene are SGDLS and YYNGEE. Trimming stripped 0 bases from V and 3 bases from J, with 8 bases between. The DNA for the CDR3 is TGTGCCAGCAGCGTAGTCGGTGAGACAGATACGCAGTATTTT. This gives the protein CASSVVGETDTQYF.